These 5 T cell receptor beta chains were sequenced from one sample in a study of blood T cell repertoires in COVID-19. This table comes from immunoSEQ multiplex PCR, and its TCRdb copy is limited to in-frame clones, with some not included. This table holds 200,000 to 250,000 clones, roughly four fifths found once. What was sequenced was PBMCs or T cells enriched from blood (not recorded which). These receptors came from a woman aged 40 to 50 with acute COVID-19.

V usage is TRBV18 and J usage is TRBJ2-1, with no clear D. V lost 3 bases and J 5 bases, leaving 2 bases between the germline ends. The CDR3 has 11 residues. The germline V gene has CDR1 KGHSH and CDR2 LQKENI. In DNA, the CDR3 is TGTGCCAGCTCACCTAACAATGAGCAGTTCTTC. It codes for CASSPNNEQFF.

The chain recombines TRBV28 with TRBJ1-1; a possible D gene is TRBD1 (5 bases). Per germline, CDR1 MDHEN and CDR2 SYDVKM. The CDR3 is 12 amino acids. V lost 5 bases and J lost 5, with 9 bases in between. The CDR3 nucleotides are TGTGCCAGCAGTCGGGGGGGGACTGAAGCTTTCTTT. It is translated as CASSRGGTEAFF.

The rearrangement uses TRBV7-9 and TRBJ1-4, with unresolved D. The length of the CDR3 is 14 residues. V dropped 5 bases and J dropped 4 bases, with 11 bases sitting between them. The germline V gene encodes CDR1 SEHNR and CDR2 FQNEAQ (reference sequence). The CDR3, as DNA: TGTGCCAGCAGCGAGGGTTATGGTAATGAAAAACTGTTTTTT. Its translation: CASSEGYGNEKLFF.

This clone was seen a few times. The V and J genes are TRBV5-1 and TRBJ2-1, with 8 bases lining up with TRBD2. Per germline, CDR1 SGHRS and CDR2 YFSETQ. This CDR3 has 14 residues. J gave up 6 bases and V 4 bases, and 6 bases lay outside the gene matches. The CDR3 reads CASSKTGGRNEQFF. In DNA, the CDR3 is TGCGCCAGCAGCAAGACGGGAGGGCGCAATGAGCAGTTCTTC.

Here the CDR3 reads CASSQLGTANQPQHF. The CDR3 DNA is TGCGCCAGCAGTCAGCTCGGGACAGCTAATCAGCCCCAGCATTTT. The rearrangement joins TRBV23-1 to TRBJ1-5; TRBD1 aligns across 7 bases. TRBV23-1 is sorted into the ORF group, with uncertain function. The CDR3 is 15 residues long. Trimming took 3 bases from V and 4 from J; bases not matched to a gene: 6.